Listed here is a single T cell receptor (beta chain). The ends lost 2 bases at V and 7 bases at J; junction bases unmatched: 6. CDR1 and CDR2 from the germline V gene are SGHKS and YYEKEE (reference sequence). This CDR3 has 14 residues. The table came from immunoSEQ multiplex PCR; TCRdb's copy has only in-frame clones and leaves some out. Seen here are some 42,000 clones, roughly 80% observed once, and the top ten hold 5.4%. The data were taken from a study of blood T cell repertoires in COVID-19. The rearrangement joins TRBV5-5 to TRBJ2-1; 7 bases line up with TRBD2. The source is a man between 50 and 59 years old with active COVID-19. Sequenced: peripheral blood. The CDR3 protein is CASSFQGLGNEQFF. In nucleotides, the CDR3 is TGTGCCAGCAGCTTCCAAGGACTAGGTAATGAGCAGTTCTTC.